Below, 14 T cell receptor beta chains from the same sample are listed, as sequenced in a study of T-cell reconstitution after alpha-beta-depleted transplantation in children. It was with unique molecular identifiers that the TCRbeta library was prepared. TCRdb processed the PCR reads anew with MiXCR; each CDR3 protein has one entry. The sample holds about 260,000 distinct CDR3 sequences, more than 9% seen once. This specimen consisted of peripheral blood, obtained 180 days after TCRalphabeta/CD19-depleted stem cell transplant. The receptors shown here come from a male patient under 10 years old who had a stem cell transplant for chronic granulomatous disease, so the T cells may come from the graft donor.

This clonotype was picked up many times. The chain couples TRBV5-6 to TRBJ2-7; D remains unclear. The CDR3 runs to 14 residues. Trimming took off 0 bases at V and 2 bases at J, with 9 bases between the two ends. Germline values: CDR1 SGHDT, CDR2 YYEEEE. CDR3 residues: CASSLAARTYEQYF. The CDR3 DNA reads TGTGCCAGCAGCTTGGCAGCCCGTACCTACGAGCAGTACTTC.

Points on this clonotype: A read error may explain this, as a much larger clone is one base away. The chain carries TRBV7-2 and TRBJ2-1, with D uncertain. Germline V CDR1 and CDR2: SGHTA, FQGNSA. The CDR3 runs to 13 residues. The CDR3: CASTLRADNEQFF. The DNA for the CDR3 is TGTGCCAGCACCTTACGGGCCGACAATGAGCAGTTCTTC.

This clonotype has at least ten counts. The chain couples TRBV4-3 to TRBJ2-5, with D uncertain. Germline V CDR1 and CDR2: LGHNA, YSLEER. CDR3 length: 16 residues. Trimming pared 0 bases from V and 2 bases from J, leaving 13 bases between. The CDR3 coding sequence is TGCGCCAGCAGCCAAGATCGAAGGGCGGCACAAGAGACCCAGTACTTC. Translation gives CASSQDRRAAQETQYF.

This clonotype came up many times. The chain has TRBV20-1 and TRBJ2-3; weak D call: TRBD2 (5 bases). Germline CDR1 reads DFQATT; CDR2 reads SNEGSKA (reference sequence). The CDR3 has 14 residues. V was shortened by 0 bases and J by 6 bases, with 13 bases between the two germline ends. CDR3 bases: TGCAGTGCTAGAGAACTAGATTCTTTCGATACGCAGTATTTT. Translation: CSARELDSFDTQYF.

In this sample, this clonotype turned up many times. This chain connects TRBV9 to TRBJ2-5, with TRBD2 as a possible D gene (6 bases). Trimming took off 3 bases at V and 1 base at J, with 10 bases between the two ends. This CDR3 is 14 amino acids long. Germline loops: CDR1 SGDLS, CDR2 YYNGEE. The CDR3: CASSGGGTQETQYF. In nucleotides, the CDR3 is TGTGCCAGCAGCGGTGGGGGGACCCAAGAGACCCAGTACTTC.

This clonotype was observed at least ten times. V and J are TRBV5-1 and TRBJ1-1; TRBD1 is a possible D gene (5 bases). Germline V gene sequence: CDR1 SGHRS, CDR2 YFSETQ. The CDR3 totals 16 residues. V lost 4 bases and J lost 4, with 20 bases in between. CDR3 bases: TGCGCCAGCAGCCCCCGGGACCCCCTAGCAGCCACTGAAGCTTTCTTT. This encodes CASSPRDPLAATEAFF.

Points on this clonotype: This could be a read error, since a much larger clone is one nucleotide away. The genes are TRBV9 and TRBJ2-1; tentatively, D is TRBD2 (5 bases). V lost 3 bases to trimming and J lost 8 bases, with 18 bases between them. The CDR3 is 15 amino acids. Per germline, CDR1 SGDLS and CDR2 YYNGEE. The CDR3 spells CASSADQAMGDEQFF. CDR3 nucleotides: TGTGCCAGCAGCGCAGATCAGGCTATGGGAGATGAGCAGTTCTTC.

In this sample, this clonotype turned up many times. V is TRBV28 and J is TRBJ1-5; D call uncertain. Per the germline V gene, CDR1 is MDHEN and CDR2 is SYDVKM. This CDR3 is built from 15 residues. V lost 2 bases to trimming and J lost 2 bases, with 10 bases between them. CDR3 amino acids: CASSLLKAGNQPQHF. The CDR3 nucleotides are TGTGCCAGCAGTTTACTGAAGGCCGGCAATCAGCCCCAGCATTTT.

Comment on this clonotype: This could be a read error, since a much larger clone is one nucleotide away. Lacking the conserved final phenylalanine or tryptophan, this CDR3 likely reflects a read error. This chain connects TRBV5-6 to TRBJ2-7; 7 positions agree with TRBD1. The V gene end was trimmed by 0 bases and the J gene end by 3 bases; junction bases not matched to a gene: 12. The CDR3 length is 17 residues. Germline loops: CDR1 SGHDT, CDR2 YYEEEE. The CDR3 protein is CASSLGDRALVIYEQYL. CDR3 coding DNA: TGTGCCAGCAGCTTGGGAGACAGGGCTTTAGTTATCTACGAGCAGTACCTC.

This clonotype has a count of ten or more. The rearrangement uses TRBV19 and TRBJ2-1, with D possibly TRBD2 on 5 matching bases. CDR3 length: 14 residues. V shed 3 bases and J shed 5 bases, with 11 bases lying between them. Germline CDR1 is LNHDA and CDR2 is SQIVND (reference sequence). The CDR3 sequence is CASSIFTGNNEQFF. CDR3 bases: TGTGCCAGTAGTATTTTCACCGGGAACAATGAGCAGTTCTTC.

The table lists this clonotype with many counts. The chain has TRBV14 and TRBJ2-6, with D uncertain. V was trimmed by 4 bases and J by 2 bases, leaving 12 bases between them. This CDR3 has 16 residues. CDR1 SGHDN and CDR2 FVKESK come from the germline V gene. CDR3 coding DNA: TGTGCCAGCAGCCCGTCACTATCCCCTGGGGCCAACGTCCTGACTTTC. It yields the protein CASSPSLSPGANVLTF.

In its sample, this clonotype was seen many times. CDR3 nucleotides: TGCAGCGTAGGAGGCCAAACAATTACCTACAATGAGCAGTTCTTC. Protein product: CSVGGQTITYNEQFF. This chain links TRBV29-1 with TRBJ2-1; possible D gene TRBD2, 5 bases. Germline V gene lookup returns CDR1 SQVTM and CDR2 ANQGSEA. With 6 bases removed from V and 2 bases from J, the gap between germline ends came to 17 bases. The CDR3 loop spans 15 amino acids.

This clonotype was observed at least ten times. The chain uses TRBV5-5 and TRBJ2-3; 8 bases map to TRBD2. The CDR3 spans 15 residues. The germline V gene has CDR1 SGHKS and CDR2 YYEKEE (reference sequence). V shed 2 bases, J shed 0 bases, and the junction held 2 bases outside the gene matches. The CDR3, as DNA: TGTGCCAGCAGCTTTCGGGGGGGAAGCACAGATACGCAGTATTTT. It specifies CASSFRGGSTDTQYF.

This clonotype was found many times. The chain carries TRBV20-1 and TRBJ2-7, with 9 bases identical to TRBD1. This CDR3 has 14 amino acids. Germline V gives CDR1 DFQATT, CDR2 SNEGSKA (reference sequence). The V and J ends lost 3 bases and 4 bases, in that order; junction bases with no gene match: 7. The CDR3 protein is CSASRRDRAYEQYF. CDR3 DNA: TGCAGTGCTAGTAGACGGGACAGGGCTTACGAGCAGTACTTC.